The entry that follows covers one T cell receptor (beta chain) sequence. This table comes from immunoSEQ multiplex PCR, and its TCRdb copy is limited to in-frame clones, with some not included. The sample contains about 380,000 clones, just under 95% of which appear only once. This CDR3 has 18 residues. V lost 2 bases, J lost 1 base, and 11 bases stayed unmatched. Germline assignment: CDR1 SGHVS and CDR2 FQNEAQ. This sample was taken from a study of shared T cell receptors in the human thymus. The chain links TRBV7-8 to TRBJ2-3, with 8 bases matching TRBD1. Sequenced material: thymocytes. The clonotype comes from a human donor. This CDR3 is CASSLLTGQGLRTDTQYF. In nucleotides, the CDR3 is TGTGCCAGCAGCTTACTGACCGGACAGGGCTTACGCACAGATACGCAGTATTTT. The full variable domain, its missing parts supplied by reference TRBV7-8 and TRBJ2-3, is GAGVSQSPRYKVAKRGQDVALRCDPISGHVSLFWYQQALGQGPEFLTYFQNEAQLDKSGLPSDRFFAERPEGSVSTLKIQRTQQEDSAVYLCASSLLTGQGLRTDTQYFGPGTRLTVL.